The T cell receptor beta chain under discussion was sequenced for a study of T cell clusters in autoimmune cytopenias. Study-level points and caveats: Clustering suggested that physiological T cell clusters were missing in primary autoimmune cytopenia patients.

Turning to this clonotype: Its antigen is currently unknown.

TRB amplification used around 270 ng of peripheral blood genomic DNA. One tube held mixed TRB-A and TRB-B primer pools for touch-down PCR. TCRdb processed the multiplex PCR reads again and assigns one entry to each CDR3 protein, with no DNA. Listed are 8,300 or so distinct CDR3 sequences; roughly 6.4% falls within the top ten. From germline, CDR1 is ENHRY and CDR2 SYGVKD. The CDR3 is made up of 12 amino acids. This clonotype was sampled from a human donor with an autoimmune cytopenia or autoimmune hepatitis (not recorded which). V and J are TRBV10-3 and TRBJ1-2. The sample consisted of peripheral blood. The CDR3 is CAISNSLRGYTF.